This TCR beta chain came from a study of T cells in Graves' hyperthyroidism and ophthalmopathy. This clonotype appeared many times. The V segment lost 3 bases and the J segment 7 bases; nucleotides outside the gene matches: 5. Germline V gene lookup returns CDR1 KGHDR and CDR2 SFDVKD. This CDR3 region has 16 residues. A Clinical Activity Score of at least 3, a NOSPECS grade of at least 4 and a duration under 3 months were recorded in the ophthalmopathy patients. PBMCs were obtained from 7.5 to 10 ml fresh peripheral blood. TCR beta CDR3 regions were amplified from RNA. During a first-round RT-PCR of the TCR CDR3, the HTBI primer set was used. TCRdb recomputed calls from the multiplex PCR reads with MiXCR, one row per CDR3 protein. The sample has roughly 400,000 distinct CDR3 sequences, about an eighth seen once.

The sample taken for sequencing was blood. This receptor was taken from a man aged 50 to 59 with Graves' ophthalmopathy. The rearrangement joins TRBV24-1 to TRBJ2-1; TRBD2 matches at 13 bases. CDR3 sequence reads: CATSDRTSGSQNEQFF. Here the CDR3 DNA reads TGTGCCACCAGTGATAGGACTAGCGGGAGTCAAAATGAGCAGTTCTTC.